This T cell receptor (beta chain) was captured in a study of cytotoxic CD8 clonotypes in ibrutinib-treated CLL. Trimming removed 4 bases at V and 6 bases at J, with 17 bases between. The CDR3 covers 15 residues. The germline V gene has CDR1 ENHRY and CDR2 SYGVKD. Here immunoSEQ multiplex PCR was the method, and the copy in TCRdb shows in-frame clones only, minus some. The sample consists of some 290,000 clones, about 77% of them appearing once. The chain employs TRBV10-3 and TRBJ2-3, with TRBD2 as a possible D gene (7 bases). The clonotype was recovered from a human donor with chronic lymphocytic leukemia. The specimen was PBMCs, collected before ibrutinib treatment. The DNA of the CDR3 is TGTGCCATCAGTGGCGACGGGGGGCTTTCGGATACGCAGTATTTT. Protein product: CAISGDGGLSDTQYF.